This is a list of T cell receptor beta chains from one sample in a study of glioma-infiltrating T cells. Using its own MiXCR run on the multiplex PCR reads, TCRdb lists one record per CDR3 protein. The sample includes more than 300,000 distinct CDR3 sequences, roughly 41% of them seen just once. Material for sequencing was glioma tissue, nonneoplastic brain tissue, or PBMCs (not recorded which). These receptors were obtained from a human donor with low-grade glioma or glioblastoma, undergoing nonglioma brain surgery, or in good health (not recorded which). Both conserved end residues are part of each CDR3. A D gene is named only where the DNA matches it firmly. The listing skips clone size in some rows; elsewhere it reads once, few, many or a size class.

TGCGCCAGCAGCACCGGACTAGCGGGAGTGTCCGGGGAGCTGTTTTTT,CASSTGLAGVSGELFF,.,TRBD2,TRBJ2-2,TRBV5-1
TGCGCCAGCAGCCAAGAAATGAGTTATTACGAGCAGTACTTC,CASSQEMSYYEQYF,few,.,TRBJ2-7,TRBV4-1
TGTGCCAGCAGTGTCGATCAGGGCACAGATACGCAGTATTTT,CASSVDQGTDTQYF,.,.,TRBJ2-3,TRBV2
TGTGCCAGCAGCCGAATGACTAGCGGAGGAGGGGAGACCCAGTACTTC,CASSRMTSGGGETQYF,many,TRBD2,TRBJ2-5,TRBV7-2
TGTGCCAGCCGCCAGGGGGTTTACACAGATACGCAGTATTTT,CASRQGVYTDTQYF,.,TRBD1,TRBJ2-3,TRBV4-2
TGCAGCGTGAATCCGGGACAGGGGCTGGGCACTGAAGCTTTCTTT,CSVNPGQGLGTEAFF,.,TRBD1,TRBJ1-1,TRBV29-1
TGTGCCAGCAGCCGAGGAGGGGACAGCAATCAGCCCCAGCATTTT,CASSRGGDSNQPQHF,few,.,TRBJ1-5,TRBV28
TGCAGTGCTCCCCCGGATAATACGCAGTATTTT,CSAPPDNTQYF,.,.,TRBJ2-3,TRBV20-1
TGTGCCATCAGTCCGACTAGCGGACGCCCCAATGAGCAGTTCTTC,CAISPTSGRPNEQFF,.,TRBD2,TRBJ2-1,TRBV10-3
TGCGCCAGCAGCCAGAGGACAGCCGACTCCTATAATTCACCCCTCCACTTT,CASSQRTADSYNSPLHF,.,.,TRBJ1-6,TRBV4-3
TGCGCCAGCAGCCAAGCAGGGGAGTTTGGAAACACCATATATTTT,CASSQAGEFGNTIYF,.,.,TRBJ1-3,TRBV4-1
TGTGCCAGCAGCTTGGGAGATAGGGAGACCCAGTACTTC,CASSLGDRETQYF,.,.,TRBJ2-5,TRBV12-3/TRBV12-4
TGTGCCAGCACCGGCATGAGCAATCAGCCCCAGCATTTT,CASTGMSNQPQHF,many,.,TRBJ1-5,TRBV6-1
TGTGCCAGCACCCGAAGGTTGCCGGGACTAGCCGCCTCCTACAATGAGCAGTTCTTC,CASTRRLPGLAASYNEQFF,.,TRBD2,TRBJ2-1,TRBV27
TGTGCCAGCAGCTTAGCCGCTCCTCAGCCCCAGCATTTT,CASSLAAPQPQHF,few,.,TRBJ1-5,TRBV7-2
TGTGCCACCAGTGATCCGAGAGGGTCCACTGAAGCTTTCTTT,CATSDPRGSTEAFF,few,.,TRBJ1-1,TRBV24-1
TGCAGTGTAGTACTAGCGGGAGACATTCGTGAGCAGTTCTTC,CSVVLAGDIREQFF,.,TRBD2,TRBJ2-1,TRBV20-1
TGTGCCAGCAGCCGTACGCCGGGACAGGGGTATGAAAAACTGTTTTTT,CASSRTPGQGYEKLFF,.,TRBD1,TRBJ1-4,TRBV7-2
TGTGCCAGCAGCCTCGGACTAGCGGGACCCTACAATGAGCAGTTCTTC,CASSLGLAGPYNEQFF,few,TRBD2,TRBJ2-1,TRBV7-9
TGTGCCAGCAGTTACGGTGATGGGTGGTATGGCTACACCTTC,CASSYGDGWYGYTF,many,.,TRBJ1-2,TRBV6-5
TGTGCCACCAGTGATTCCGGGACTAGGCCCACAGATACGCAGTATTTT,CATSDSGTRPTDTQYF,.,TRBD2,TRBJ2-3,TRBV24-1
TGTGCCAGTAGTATACTGGCGACCAATGAGCAGTTCTTC,CASSILATNEQFF,few,.,TRBJ2-1,TRBV19
TGCAGTGCTAGCGGGACAGGGGACGCCGGGGAGCTGTTTTTT,CSASGTGDAGELFF,many,TRBD1,TRBJ2-2,TRBV20-1
TGTGCCAGCAGCTTAAGAGAGACCGGGGAGCTGTTTTTT,CASSLRETGELFF,many,.,TRBJ2-2,TRBV7-2
TGTGCCAGCAGCTTTACAGAGTACCAAGAGACCCAGTACTTC,CASSFTEYQETQYF,.,.,TRBJ2-5,TRBV5-4
TGCGCCAGCAGCCCCGGGACGGTGGTCGCGCACACTAAAGCTTTCTTT,CASSPGTVVAHTKAFF,.,.,TRBJ1-1,TRBV5-1
TGTGCCACCAGCAGAGGTGATGACCTAGCGGGGGTCTCGGATGAGCAGTTCTTC,CATSRGDDLAGVSDEQFF,few,TRBD2,TRBJ2-1,TRBV15
TGTGCCAGCAGTATCTGGACTAGCGGGGGTACGCAGTATTTT,CASSIWTSGGTQYF,.,TRBD2,TRBJ2-3,TRBV27
TGTGCCAGCTCACGGAATCGGGAGGGCCGAACAGATACGCAGTATTTT,CASSRNREGRTDTQYF,once,TRBD2,TRBJ2-3,TRBV18
TGTGCCAGCAGTTCCGGGGGTCAGCCCCAGCATTTT,CASSSGGQPQHF,many,.,TRBJ1-5,TRBV6-2/TRBV6-3
TGTGCCAGCAGTGACAACCCTGAGAACGAGCAGTACTTC,CASSDNPENEQYF,many,.,TRBJ2-7,TRBV6-1
TGTGCCAGCAGCCAAGAAGGAGGCGGAGGAGGGGAGCTGTTTTTT,CASSQEGGGGGELFF,.,.,TRBJ2-2,TRBV4-2
TGTGCCAGCAGCTTGGAGCGGGAGGGCCCCTGGGAGCAGTACTTC,CASSLEREGPWEQYF,.,TRBD2,TRBJ2-7,TRBV5-8